The rows below give T cell receptor beta chains drawn from one sample of a study of T cell responses to AZD1222 COVID-19 vaccine. Sequencing used immunoSEQ multiplex PCR; TCRdb keeps in-frame clones, though not all of them. The sample consists of roughly 150,000 clones, 90% of them appearing once. The source material was peripheral blood, sampled 28 days after the second AZD1222 dose. Every receptor here comes from an adult who received the AZD1222 COVID-19 vaccine. Each CDR3 is given with its conserved first and last residue. D genes are given only for firm matches. Only part of the rows carry a size: once, few, many, or a class if the clone is expanded.

cdr3_length | clone_size | d_call | j_call | v_call | cdr3_nt | cdr3_aa
13 | . | . | TRBJ2-3 | TRBV12-3/TRBV12-4 | TGTGCCAGCAGTTTTACGGGAACAGATACGCAGTATTTT | CASSFTGTDTQYF
16 | . | TRBD2 | TRBJ2-5 | TRBV28 | TGTGCCAGCAGTATGGGACTAGCGGCCTTCCAAGAGACCCAGTACTTC | CASSMGLAAFQETQYF
17 | . | . | TRBJ2-4 | TRBV7-4 | TGTGCCAGCAGCTTAGCGTGTAGAGGGCTCGCCAAAAACATTCAGTACTTC | CASSLACRGLAKNIQYF
15 | . | . | TRBJ2-2 | TRBV6-5 | TGTGCCAGCAGTTCACAGGGAATGAGCACCGGGGAGCTGTTTTTT | CASSSQGMSTGELFF
15 | . | TRBD1 | TRBJ1-2 | TRBV29-1 | TGCAGCGTTGGGCCCCGACAGGGCAGGATCGAGGGCTACACCTTC | CSVGPRQGRIEGYTF
17 | . | . | TRBJ1-6 | TRBV9 | TGTGCCAGCAGCCCGGGGACTCCAGAAAGATGGAGTTCACCCCTCCACTTT | CASSPGTPERWSSPLHF
17 | . | . | TRBJ2-2 | TRBV6-6 | TGTGCCAGCAGTCCGGGGCGACAGCGTACGAACACCGGGGAGCTGTTTTTT | CASSPGRQRTNTGELFF
13 | once | . | TRBJ1-1 | TRBV18 | TGTGCCAGCTCACCAGCAGGGAACACTGAAGCTTTCTTT | CASSPAGNTEAFF
15 | . | TRBD1 | TRBJ1-1 | TRBV2 | TGTGCCAGCAACCAGGGGGGCGCGGCGACCACTGAAGCTTTCTTT | CASNQGGAATTEAFF
17 | . | . | TRBJ2-1 | TRBV28 | TGTGCCAGCAGTTCTTTGCGGCCGAGAGGGGCGCGGAATGAGCAGTTCTTC | CASSSLRPRGARNEQFF
15 | . | . | TRBJ1-1 | TRBV6-5 | TGTGCCAGCAGTTACCGGGGACCTGCAAGCACTGAAGCTTTCTTT | CASSYRGPASTEAFF
13 | once | . | TRBJ1-3 | TRBV28 | TGTGCCAGCAGTTTATCGACAGGAAACACCATATATTTT | CASSLSTGNTIYF
15 | . | . | TRBJ1-6 | TRBV5-4 | TGTGCCAGCAGCTTGGGGGGGCAGGGACATTCACCCCTCCACTTT | CASSLGGQGHSPLHF
15 | . | . | TRBJ1-5 | TRBV19 | TGTGCCAGTAGTTTGGGGGACTCGGGCAATCAGCCCCAGCATTTT | CASSLGDSGNQPQHF
15 | few | . | TRBJ1-5 | TRBV27 | TGTGCCAGCAGTTTGCGAGGGGCAGGAGAAAAGCCCCAGCATTTT | CASSLRGAGEKPQHF
15 | . | . | TRBJ2-5 | TRBV7-7 | TGTGCCAGCAGCTTAGCTCCCGGGCCCCAAGAGACCCAGTACTTC | CASSLAPGPQETQYF
16 | . | . | TRBJ2-3 | TRBV21-1 | TGTGCCAGCAGCAAACGAAGAGGCTCTAGCACAGATACGCAGTATTTT | CASSKRRGSSTDTQYF
14 | . | . | TRBJ2-1 | TRBV28 | TGTGCCAGCAGTTCATTGTCGTCGGGGGATGAGCAGTTCTTC | CASSSLSSGDEQFF
14 | . | . | TRBJ2-7 | TRBV27 | TGTGCCAGCAGTTTAGGACTTTCCCCCTACGAGCAGTACTTC | CASSLGLSPYEQYF
16 | . | TRBD2 | TRBJ2-3 | TRBV6-6 | TGTGCCAGCCTCTCCGCGGGGGGCCCCAGCACAGATACGCAGTATTTT | CASLSAGGPSTDTQYF
11 | few | . | TRBJ1-1 | TRBV20-1 | TGCAGTGCGACCGGGAACACTGAAGCTTTCTTT | CSATGNTEAFF
16 | . | TRBD2 | TRBJ2-1 | TRBV4-3 | TGCGCCAGCAGCCAAGGAGTGGGACTAGGGGGAAATGAGCAGTTCTTC | CASSQGVGLGGNEQFF
13 | . | TRBD1 | TRBJ1-1 | TRBV29-1 | TGCAGCTCTGACAGGGGAGGGGGCACTGAAGCTTTCTTT | CSSDRGGGTEAFF
13 | . | . | TRBJ2-3 | TRBV3-1/TRBV3-2 | TGTGCCAGCAGCCAAGTCGACAGGACTCTCCGTGATTTT | CASSQVDRTLRDF
13 | . | . | TRBJ1-2 | TRBV19 | TGTGCCAGTAGTCCGGGGACCAAGTCGGGCTACACCTTC | CASSPGTKSGYTF
14 | . | . | TRBJ1-5 | TRBV6-5 | TGTGCCAGCACCTTGACAGGAAATAATCAGCCCCAGCATTTT | CASTLTGNNQPQHF
14 | . | . | TRBJ1-4 | TRBV10-3 | TGTGCCATCAGTGAGTCCGGGACAAGTGAAAAACTGTTTTTT | CAISESGTSEKLFF
15 | . | TRBD1 | TRBJ2-5 | TRBV28 | TGTGCCAGCAGTTTCCCGGGACAGGGGGGGGAGACCCAGTACTTC | CASSFPGQGGETQYF
15 | . | . | TRBJ2-1 | TRBV2 | TGTGCCAGCAGACTACAGGTTAGCTCCTACAATGAGCAGTTCTTC | CASRLQVSSYNEQFF
16 | . | TRBD1 | TRBJ2-1 | TRBV5-1 | TGCGCCAGCAGCTCGAATCCGGGACAGGGGGCCAATGAGCAGTTCTTC | CASSSNPGQGANEQFF
12 | once | . | TRBJ1-2 | TRBV3-1/TRBV3-2 | TGTGCCAGCAGCCAAGTAAACTATGGCTACACCTTC | CASSQVNYGYTF
14 | . | . | TRBJ1-2 | TRBV6-5 | TGTGCCAGCAGGACAACAGGGACTAACTATGGCTACACCTTC | CASRTTGTNYGYTF
15 | . | . | TRBJ1-4 | TRBV9 | TGTGCCAGCAGCGTAAGGGAGAGGGCGCATGAAAAACTGTTTTTT | CASSVRERAHEKLFF
13 | once | . | TRBJ2-7 | TRBV18 | TGTGCCAGCTCACCGCAGACGGACTACGAGCAGTACTTC | CASSPQTDYEQYF
16 | once | TRBD1 | TRBJ1-2 | TRBV27 | TGTGCCAGCAGTTCAAGAACAGGGGGAAATAACTATGGCTACACCTTC | CASSSRTGGNNYGYTF
15 | once | . | TRBJ1-2 | TRBV9 | TGTGCCAGCAGCGTAGCTACGGGGCAGCCCTATGGCTACACCTTC | CASSVATGQPYGYTF
14 | . | . | TRBJ2-7 | TRBV7-2 | TGTGCCAGCAGCTTAAGGATTTGGGTTTACGAGCAGTACTTC | CASSLRIWVYEQYF
15 | . | . | TRBJ1-1 | TRBV5-4 | TGTGCCAGCAGCTTGAGGTCAGGGAGGTACGCTGAAGCTTTCTTT | CASSLRSGRYAEAFF
10 | . | . | TRBJ1-2 | TRBV7-4 | TGTGCCAGCCCTTACTCTGGCTACACCTTC | CASPYSGYTF
14 | . | . | TRBJ1-2 | TRBV30 | TGTGCCTGGAGTGTAAGCAGGAACAACTATGGCTACACCTTC | CAWSVSRNNYGYTF
15 | . | . | TRBJ1-1 | TRBV5-5 | TGTGCCAGCAGCTTGGTGGAAGGATTAAACACTGAAGCTTTCTTT | CASSLVEGLNTEAFF
16 | . | . | TRBJ1-3 | TRBV6-2/TRBV6-3 | TGTGCCAGCAGTTTCCTTCCGGCAGGGTATGGAAACACCATATATTTT | CASSFLPAGYGNTIYF
19 | . | . | TRBJ2-7 | TRBV5-1 | TGCGCCAGCAGCTTGGGTCTCAGGGGGGCAACTCAGAGGATCGGCGAGCAGTACTTC | CASSLGLRGATQRIGEQYF
17 | . | . | TRBJ2-2 | TRBV7-2 | TGTGCCAGCAGCTCACGGACCGCTAATACGAACACCGGGGAGCTGTTTTTT | CASSSRTANTNTGELFF
16 | . | TRBD2 | TRBJ2-1 | TRBV7-6 | TGTGCCAGCAGCTCCCGACTAGCGGGGGGGCCAAATGAGCAGTTCTTC | CASSSRLAGGPNEQFF
12 | . | . | TRBJ2-5 | TRBV29-1 | TGCAGCGTTGAAAAGGCGGGGGAGACCCAGTACTTC | CSVEKAGETQYF
15 | few | TRBD1 | TRBJ1-1 | TRBV7-9 | TGTGCCAGCAGCTTAACCTCGGACAGGGTAGCTGAAGCTTTCTTT | CASSLTSDRVAEAFF